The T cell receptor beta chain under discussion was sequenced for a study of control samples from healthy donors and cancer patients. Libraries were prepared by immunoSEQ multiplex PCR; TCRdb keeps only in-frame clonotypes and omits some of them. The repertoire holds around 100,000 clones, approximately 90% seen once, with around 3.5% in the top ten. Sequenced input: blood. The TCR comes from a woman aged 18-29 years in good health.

The CDR3 region is CASSRGQGEQYF. The CDR3 coding sequence is TGCGCCAGCAGTCGGGGGCAAGGCGAGCAGTACTTC. This chain joins TRBV10-1 and TRBJ2-7; D tentatively fits TRBD1 or TRBD2 (6 bases each). The CDR3 contains 12 residues. Germline V gene data show CDR1 as WNHNN and CDR2 as SYGVQD (reference sequence). Trimming removed 5 bases from V and 6 bases from J, with 11 bases in between.